This T cell receptor (beta chain) was observed in a study of T-cell reconstitution after alpha-beta-depleted transplantation in children. Regarding the study as a whole: Two months or so post-transplant, alpha-beta T cells reportedly derived from several hundred expanded graft clones.

CDR1 is ENHRY, CDR2 SYGVKD, per germline. After removal of 8 bases from V and 0 bases from J, the junction contained 11 bases not matched to a gene. The CDR3 extends over 16 amino acids. Comments on this clonotype: What it recognizes is unknown.

TCRbeta library construction was performed incorporating unique molecular identifiers. TCRdb reprocessed the PCR reads via MiXCR and lists one record per CDR3 protein. Among around 300,000 distinct CDR3 sequences, about a quarter were seen once, and the ten largest hold 11%. This receptor was obtained from a male patient under 18 who had a stem cell transplant for acute lymphoblastic leukemia, so the T cells may come from the graft donor. The chain has TRBV10-3 and TRBJ2-3; 7 bases agree with TRBD1. The sequencing here drew on PBMCs, mostly from graft donor cells, taken 180 days after TCRalphabeta/CD19-depleted stem cell transplant. The CDR3 DNA reads as TGTGCCATCTCCACCCGACAGGGAGCTAGCACAGATACGCAGTATTTT. It yields the protein CAISTRQGASTDTQYF.